This T cell receptor (delta chain) is drawn from a study of γδ T cells in repeated Plasmodium falciparum infection (dated by TCRdb to the early 2020s). Regarding the research as a whole: Malian children exposed to intense seasonal malaria transmission were enrolled in the natural-infection arm and compared with Australian children matched for age and gender. Four controlled human malaria infections were administered to about five malaria-naive U.S. adults over around 620 days by bites from P. falciparum NF54-infected Anopheles stephensi mosquitoes. Samples were collected from controlled-infection subjects at baseline, immediately before selected infections, and 21 days after each infection. Malian gammadelta TCR repertoires were analysed cross-sectionally during no-transmission periods and were analysed longitudinally across acute febrile malaria episodes. The study looked at how repeated Plasmodium falciparum infection shapes the human gammadelta T cell repertoire, using both natural infection in Mali and controlled human malaria infection. On the study overall, not on this receptor specifically: Compared with the repertoires of Australian children, the Vdelta2-negative gammadelta TCR repertoires of Malian children appeared more clonally expanded, less diverse and less shared. Generalizability was limited because the Malian cohort was drawn from a small rural village of predominantly one ethnic group. Vgamma9/Vdelta2+ TCR repertoires kept a highly stable polyclonal repertoire across time and infection, and many TCRgamma sequences overlapped between individuals. Waves of new clonotype selection in Vdelta2-negative, largely Vdelta1+, gammadelta TCR repertoires appeared to be driven by repeated controlled infections. Analysis of inter-individual variability in gammadelta T cell responses was limited by the small size of the controlled-infection cohort.

The method was multiplex PCR. The sample was run on an Illumina MiSeq. Each sorted gammadelta T cell sample was sequenced for both the TCR gamma (TRG) and TCR delta (TRD) chains. As for how the authors treated the data: The repertoire analyses drew on clonotype tree plots, the accumulated frequency of the top 20 clonotypes, and diversity index (DI) and D75 metrics. Identical DNA sequences were merged into single rows after TCRdb reprocessed the public reads with CATT. TCRdb assigned the V and J calls; the authors' analysis was not used. The sample data list approximately 60,000 delta-chain clones, and around 1.8% of these were observed just once. The top ten hold 14% to 15% of the sample. For bulk TCR repertoire analysis, Vgamma9/Vdelta2+ and Vdelta2-negative gammadelta T cell populations were isolated by flow sorting from peripheral blood mononuclear cells. The CDR3 starts with the cysteine, ends with the phenylalanine, and has 16 residues. Only the CDR3 DNA is retained, 48 bases long and in frame from the first base. Looking up the germline V gene yields CDR1 TSWWSYY and CDR2 QGS. Trimming at the junction amounts to 5 bases on V and 4 bases on J, and the germline ends lie 20 bases apart.

Comments on this clone: There is no known antigen for this receptor. The protein held in TCRdb is that of a much larger clone and does not match this DNA's translation at residue 10, likely because of a read error; the protein shown is translated from the DNA.

This TCR was recovered from a pool of human donors (malaria-infected and uninfected, not separated). Specimen: gamma-delta T cells from blood. Recombination linked TRDV1 to TRDJ1; the D gene assignment is ambiguous. CDR3 region: CALGIRPVRDGDKLIF. The base sequence is TGTGCTCTTGGGATAAGACCCGTTAGGGACGGCGATAAACTCATCTTT.